A single sample gave rise to the 5 T cell receptor beta chains below, sequenced in a study of blood T cell repertoires in COVID-19 (dated by TCRdb to about 2020). Libraries came from the immunoSEQ multiplex PCR assay. Entries here come from immuneACCESS through TCRdb and include only in-frame sequences with V and J called. Some clones fail to appear in such tables; in the studies checked, an unresolved V gene covers under half of the shortfall, and the cause of the remainder is unknown. For this sample there are over 45,000 clones; approximately 87% appear just once. Roughly 12% of the sample belongs to the ten largest clones. The sample consisted of peripheral blood. Receptors originate from a human donor in a cohort sampled during active COVID-19.

The chain couples TRBV28 to TRBJ1-5; 9 bases fit TRBD1. This CDR3 spans 15 amino acids. Unmatched junction bases numbered 4, after V lost 2 bases and J lost 5 bases. Germline V gives CDR1 MDHEN, CDR2 SYDVKM. CDR3: CASSLGGTGYQPQHF. CDR3 nucleotides: TGTGCCAGCAGTTTAGGTGGGACAGGGTATCAGCCCCAGCATTTT.

The V and J genes are TRBV4-3 and TRBJ2-3; 7 positions agree with TRBD2. CDR1 and CDR2 from the germline V gene are LGHNA and YSLEER. The V and J ends lost 0 bases and 0 bases, in that order; junction bases with no gene match: 15. The CDR3 has 20 amino acids. The CDR3 nucleotides are TGCGCCAGCAGCCAAGATATAGGATTCGGGCTAGCGGCAAGCACAGATACGCAGTATTTT. Translation gives CASSQDIGFGLAASTDTQYF.

The CDR3 region has the DNA TGTGCCAGCAGCTGGAGGGGACAGGGCAACGGGGAGCTGTTTTTT. Its protein is CASSWRGQGNGELFF. The chain recombines TRBV5-8 with TRBJ2-2; 9 bases line up with TRBD1. The germline V gene encodes CDR1 SGHTS and CDR2 YDEGEE. V was pared by 3 bases and J by 7 bases, with 7 bases of the junction left unmatched. The CDR3 is 15 residues long.

The chain joins TRBV5-4 to TRBJ1-1, with 8 bases matching TRBD1. The CDR3 has 15 residues. Germline V gene lookup returns CDR1 SGHNT and CDR2 YYREEE (reference sequence). V gave up 4 bases and J gave up 2 bases; unmatched junction bases: 7. The DNA for the CDR3 is TGTGCCAGCAGCAGGACAGGGTCCCGCAACACTGAAGCTTTCTTT. It yields the protein CASSRTGSRNTEAFF.

V gene TRBV29-1 combines with J gene TRBJ2-5; D is perhaps TRBD1 (6 bases). Germline loops: CDR1 SQVTM, CDR2 ANQGSEA. The V gene lost 5 bases and the J gene lost 2 bases, with 12 bases spanning the gap. The CDR3 runs 13 residues. The DNA of the CDR3 is TGCAGCGTTCAGGGGACGCCTCAAGAGACCCAGTACTTC. Residues: CSVQGTPQETQYF.